These 3 T cell receptor beta chains share one sample of origin, sequenced in a study of blood T cell repertoires in COVID-19. Repertoires were generated with immunoSEQ multiplex PCR, while TCRdb's copy carries only in-frame clones and drops some. The table records 300,000 to 450,000 clones, 85% of them present only once. Sequences were obtained from peripheral blood. Receptor source: a woman aged 18-29 years with acute or convalescent COVID-19.

The gene calls are TRBV6-1 and TRBJ2-7; D might be TRBD1 (5 bases). This CDR3 is 14 amino acids long. The V gene lost 3 bases and the J gene lost 4 bases, with 13 bases spanning the gap. Germline values: CDR1 MNHNS, CDR2 SASEGT. CDR3 bases: TGTGCCAGCAGTGACGGCGCAGGGTGGTACGAGCAGTACTTC. Its protein is CASSDGAGWYEQYF.

The rearrangement uses TRBV5-6 and TRBJ1-1; the match to TRBD1 covers 8 bases. CDR1 SGHDT and CDR2 YYEEEE come from the germline V gene. V lost 1 base, J lost 6 bases, and 2 bases stayed unmatched. The CDR3 length is 13 residues. The CDR3 here is CASSLYRGAEAFF. Here the CDR3 DNA reads TGTGCCAGCAGCTTGTACAGGGGGGCTGAAGCTTTCTTT.

The chain is built from TRBV5-5 and TRBJ1-4, with D possibly being TRBD1 (5 bases). CDR3 length equals 14 residues. Germline CDR1 is SGHKS and CDR2 is YYEKEE (reference sequence). Trimming shortened V by 0 bases and J by 8 bases, and 11 bases separated the two germline ends. The CDR3 sequence is CASSLVGTQEKLFF. The CDR3 DNA follows: TGTGCCAGCAGCTTGGTTGGGACTCAAGAAAAACTGTTTTTT.